This entry features one TCR beta chain sequence. Its target antigen remains unknown. Qualities for individual bases were not recorded, and no much larger clone is one base off. The first patient joined ICON in April 2016, and enrollment wrapped up when the last patient was enrolled in the second half of 2018. From a subcohort of 70 to 85 patients, fresh tumor and matched uninvolved tissue were collected for in-depth immune analyses, including TCR sequencing. TCR sequencing was performed on DNA isolated from bulk tissue, without cell sorting. There are 13 amino acids in the CDR3, from cysteine to phenylalanine inclusive. Only the CDR3 portion is preserved as DNA: 39 bases, with reading frame beginning at the first base. Looking up the germline V gene yields CDR1 SNHLY and CDR2 FYNNEI. Cut back by 10 bases and 0 bases, the V and J ends lie 12 bases apart. The immunoSEQ assay used for TCR sequencing gave the T-cell fraction in both tumor and uninvolved lung tissue. For the original study's pipeline: In the survival analysis, patients were divided into a high T-cell fraction group (upper tertile) and a low T-cell fraction group (lower two tertiles), and the two groups were compared using a log-rank test. Paired tumor versus uninvolved lung differences in T-cell fraction were tested with a signed-rank test. Imported from immuneACCESS, the table was reduced by TCRdb to in-frame sequences with V and J called. These copies leave out some clones; in studies compared against another copy, an unresolved V gene accounts for under half, and the cause of the remainder is not known. The V and J calls and clone size are taken from that table; D and trimming were inferred from the DNA. Counted in this sample were about 12,000 clones; approximately 85% of them appeared once. The ten most abundant clones make up approximately 3.7% of the sample.

This entry comes from a study of tumor-infiltrating lymphocytes in localized non-small cell lung cancer listed by TCRdb under 2021. Study-wide context: Patients whose samples were collected after neoadjuvant chemotherapy, as well as both smokers and never-smokers and several histologies, were included in the cohort. Resected tumor tissue and uninvolved lung tissue described as non-adjacent to the tumor were contributed by each patient, with both tissues obtained from the same patient. The paired tumor versus uninvolved lung comparison of immunoSEQ T-cell fraction included 55 patients. Alongside flow cytometry, multiplex immunofluorescence, RNA-seq, exome sequencing and proteomics, TCR sequencing was applied to the same patients as one of several integrated assays. The overall ICON cohort was composed of around 150 surgical patients with localized non-small cell lung cancer whose tumors were resected.

Overall study outcomes, separate from this receptor: Assay coverage varied across patients depending on available tissue quantity, so only a subset of the cohort had TCR sequencing. In line with immunofluorescence CD3 counts, TCRbeta sequencing supported higher T cell infiltration in tumors compared with uninvolved lung tissue. No difference in TCR-derived T-cell fraction was observed between the flow cytometry-defined immunotypes IM1 (good prognosis) and IM2 (poor prognosis). Different pieces of the same tissue were used for different assays, so technical variation could not be separated from intratumor heterogeneity.

The sequencing input was uninvolved lung tissue not adjacent to the tumor. This clonotype originated in a human donor with non-small cell lung cancer. This receptor chain uses TRBV2 and TRBJ1-1; D gene: possibly TRBD1, on 5 matching bases. The nucleotide sequence reads as follows: TGTGCCACCCCTGGCAGGGTGAACACTGAAGCTTTCTTT. Protein translation: CATPGRVNTEAFF.